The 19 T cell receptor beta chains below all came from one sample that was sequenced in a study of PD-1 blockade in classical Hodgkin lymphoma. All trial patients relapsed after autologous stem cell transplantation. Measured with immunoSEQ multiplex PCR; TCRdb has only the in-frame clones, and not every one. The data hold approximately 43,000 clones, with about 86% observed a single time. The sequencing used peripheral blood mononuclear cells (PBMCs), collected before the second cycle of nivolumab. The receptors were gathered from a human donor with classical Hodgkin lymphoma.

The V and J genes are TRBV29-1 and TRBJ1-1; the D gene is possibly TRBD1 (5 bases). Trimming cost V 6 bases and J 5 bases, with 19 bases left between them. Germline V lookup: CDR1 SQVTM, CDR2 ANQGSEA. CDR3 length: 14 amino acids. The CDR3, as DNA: TGCAGCGTCCGGGTTGGGGGGTGGGGGACTGAAGCTTTCTTT. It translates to CSVRVGGWGTEAFF. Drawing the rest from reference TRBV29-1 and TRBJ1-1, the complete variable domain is SAVISQKPSRDICQRGTSLTIQCQVDSQVTMMFWYRQQPGQSLTLIATANQGSEATYESGFVIDKFPISRPNLTFSTLTVSNMSPEDSSIYLCSVRVGGWGTEAFFGQGTRLTVV.

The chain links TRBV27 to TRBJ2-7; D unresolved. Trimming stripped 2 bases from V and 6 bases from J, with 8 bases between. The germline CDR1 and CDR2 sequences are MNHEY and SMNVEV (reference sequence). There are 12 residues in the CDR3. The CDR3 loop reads CASSLGVGEQYF. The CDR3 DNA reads TGTGCCAGCAGTTTAGGTGTCGGCGAGCAGTACTTC.

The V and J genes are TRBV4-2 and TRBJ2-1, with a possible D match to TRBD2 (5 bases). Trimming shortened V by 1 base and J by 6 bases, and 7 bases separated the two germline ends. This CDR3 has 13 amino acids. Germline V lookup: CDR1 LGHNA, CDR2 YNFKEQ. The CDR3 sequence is CASSQGTSNEQFF. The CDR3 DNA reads TGTGCCAGCAGCCAAGGGACTTCCAATGAGCAGTTCTTC.

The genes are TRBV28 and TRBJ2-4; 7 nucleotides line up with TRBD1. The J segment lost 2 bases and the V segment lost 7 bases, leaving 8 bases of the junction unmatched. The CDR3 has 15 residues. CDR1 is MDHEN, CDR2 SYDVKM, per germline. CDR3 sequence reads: CASTPSRGTKNIQYF. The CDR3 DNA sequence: TGTGCCAGCACACCCTCCAGGGGGACCAAAAACATTCAGTACTTC.

CDR3 DNA sequence: TGTGCCAGTAGTATAACCCTACGGGACAGGGGATATGGCTACACCTTC. Translated: CASSITLRDRGYGYTF. This sequence joins TRBV19 and TRBJ1-2, with 10 bases matching TRBD1. J lost 5 bases, V lost 2 bases, and 8 bases had no gene match. The CDR3 totals 16 residues. Germline V gene lookup returns CDR1 LNHDA and CDR2 SQIVND (reference sequence).

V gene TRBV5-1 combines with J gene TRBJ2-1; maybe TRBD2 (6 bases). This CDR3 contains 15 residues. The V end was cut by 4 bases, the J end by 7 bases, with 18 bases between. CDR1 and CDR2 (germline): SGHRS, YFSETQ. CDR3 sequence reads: CASSHDVRGGNEQFF. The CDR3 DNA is TGCGCCAGCAGCCATGACGTGCGGGGCGGGAATGAGCAGTTCTTC.

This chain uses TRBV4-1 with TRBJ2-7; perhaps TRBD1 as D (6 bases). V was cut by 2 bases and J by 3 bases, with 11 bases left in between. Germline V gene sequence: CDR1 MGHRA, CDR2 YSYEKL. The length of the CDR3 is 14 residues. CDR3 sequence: CASSQPGQFYEQYF. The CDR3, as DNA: TGCGCCAGCAGCCAACCCGGACAGTTCTACGAGCAGTACTTC.

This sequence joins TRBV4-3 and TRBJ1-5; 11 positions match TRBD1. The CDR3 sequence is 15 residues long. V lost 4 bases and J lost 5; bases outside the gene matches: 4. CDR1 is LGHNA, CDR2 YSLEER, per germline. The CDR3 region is CASSRTGGPDQPQHF. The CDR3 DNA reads TGCGCCAGCAGCCGGACAGGGGGCCCGGATCAGCCCCAGCATTTT.

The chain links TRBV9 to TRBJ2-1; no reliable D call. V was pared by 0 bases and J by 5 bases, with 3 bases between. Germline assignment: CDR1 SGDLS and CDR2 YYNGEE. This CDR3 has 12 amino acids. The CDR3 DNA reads TGTGCCAGCAGCGTAGAGCACAATGAGCAGTTCTTC. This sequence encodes CASSVEHNEQFF.

CDR3 amino acids: CASSFRPESEAFF. CDR3 bases: TGCGCCAGCAGCTTCCGGCCCGAGAGTGAAGCTTTCTTT. The gene calls are TRBV5-1 and TRBJ1-1; D unresolved. V was shortened by 2 bases and J by 7 bases, with 12 bases between the two germline ends. Looked up from germline, CDR1 is SGHRS and CDR2 is YFSETQ. This CDR3 contains 13 residues.

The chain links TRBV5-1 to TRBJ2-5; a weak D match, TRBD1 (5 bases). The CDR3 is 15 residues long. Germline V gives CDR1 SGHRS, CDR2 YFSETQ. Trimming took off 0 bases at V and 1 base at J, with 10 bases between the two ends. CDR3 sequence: CASSLVQDPQETQYF. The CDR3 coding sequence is TGCGCCAGCAGCTTGGTACAGGATCCCCAAGAGACCCAGTACTTC.

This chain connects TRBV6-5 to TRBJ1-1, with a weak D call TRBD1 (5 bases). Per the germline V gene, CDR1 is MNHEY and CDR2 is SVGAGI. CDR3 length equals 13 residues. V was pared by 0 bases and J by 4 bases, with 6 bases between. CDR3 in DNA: TGTGCCAGCAGTTACTCGGGGGGCACTGAAGCTTTCTTT. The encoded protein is CASSYSGGTEAFF.

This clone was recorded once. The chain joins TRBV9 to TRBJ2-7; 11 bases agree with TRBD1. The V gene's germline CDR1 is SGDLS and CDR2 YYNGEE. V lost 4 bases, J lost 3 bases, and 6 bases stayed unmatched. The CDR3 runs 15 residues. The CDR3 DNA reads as TGTGCCAGCAGCCTTGGGACAGGGGGAATCTACGAGCAGTACTTC. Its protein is CASSLGTGGIYEQYF. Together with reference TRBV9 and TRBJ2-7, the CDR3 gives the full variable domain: DSGVTQTPKHLITATGQRVTLRCSPRSGDLSVYWYQQSLDQGLQFLIQYYNGEERAKGNILERFSAQQFPDLHSELNLSSLELGDSALYFCASSLGTGGIYEQYFGPGTRLTVT.

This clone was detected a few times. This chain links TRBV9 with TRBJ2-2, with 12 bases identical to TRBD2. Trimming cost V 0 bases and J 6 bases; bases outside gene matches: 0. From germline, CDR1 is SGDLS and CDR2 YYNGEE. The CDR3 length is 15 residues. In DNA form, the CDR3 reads TGTGCCAGCAGCGTAGGACTAGCGGGAGCCGGGGAGCTGTTTTTT. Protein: CASSVGLAGAGELFF. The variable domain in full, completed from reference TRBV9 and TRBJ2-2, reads DSGVTQTPKHLITATGQRVTLRCSPRSGDLSVYWYQQSLDQGLQFLIQYYNGEERAKGNILERFSAQQFPDLHSELNLSSLELGDSALYFCASSVGLAGAGELFFGEGSRLTVL.

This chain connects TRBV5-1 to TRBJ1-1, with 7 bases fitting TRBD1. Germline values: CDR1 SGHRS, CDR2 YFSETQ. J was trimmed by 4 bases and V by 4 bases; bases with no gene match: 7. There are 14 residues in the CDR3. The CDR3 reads CASSITGVATEAFF. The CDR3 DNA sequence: TGCGCCAGCAGCATAACAGGGGTGGCCACTGAAGCTTTCTTT. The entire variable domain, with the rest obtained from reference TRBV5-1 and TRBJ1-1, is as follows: KAGVTQTPRYLIKTRGQQVTLSCSPISGHRSVSWYQQTPGQGLQFLFEYFSETQRNKGNFPGRFSGRQFSNSRSEMNVSTLELGDSALYLCASSITGVATEAFFGQGTRLTVV.

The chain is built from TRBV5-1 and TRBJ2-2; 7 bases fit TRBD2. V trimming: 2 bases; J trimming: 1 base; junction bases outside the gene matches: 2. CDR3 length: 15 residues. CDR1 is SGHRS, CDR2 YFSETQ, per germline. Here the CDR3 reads CASSFASGNTGELFF. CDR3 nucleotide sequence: TGCGCCAGCAGCTTCGCTAGCGGGAACACCGGGGAGCTGTTTTTT.

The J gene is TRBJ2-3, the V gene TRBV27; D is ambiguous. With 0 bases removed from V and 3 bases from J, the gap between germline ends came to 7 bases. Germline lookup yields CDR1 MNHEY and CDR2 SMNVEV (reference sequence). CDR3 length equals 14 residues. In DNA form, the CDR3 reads TGTGCCAGCAGTTTATCCCATTTAACAGATACGCAGTATTTT. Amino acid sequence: CASSLSHLTDTQYF.

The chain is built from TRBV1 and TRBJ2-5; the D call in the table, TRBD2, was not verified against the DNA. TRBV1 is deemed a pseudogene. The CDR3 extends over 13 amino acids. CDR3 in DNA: TGCACCAGCCTCGAGGGGGGGGGAGAGACCCAGTACTTC. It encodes CTSLEGGGETQYF.

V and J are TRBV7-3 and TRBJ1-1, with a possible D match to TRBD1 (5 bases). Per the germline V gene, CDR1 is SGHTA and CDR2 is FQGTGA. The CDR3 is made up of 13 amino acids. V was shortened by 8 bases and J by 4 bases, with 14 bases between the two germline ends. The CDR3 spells CASQLGGGTEAFF. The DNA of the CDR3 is TGTGCCAGCCAGTTGGGGGGAGGCACTGAAGCTTTCTTT. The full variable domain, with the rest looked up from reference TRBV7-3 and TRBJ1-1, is GAGVSQTPSNKVTEKGKYVELRCDPISGHTALYWYRQSLGQGPEFLIYFQGTGAADDSGLPNDRFFAVRPEGSVSTLKIQRTERGDSAVYLCASQLGGGTEAFFGQGTRLTVV.